Listed below are T cell receptor beta chains from one sample, sequenced in a study of CD8+CD57+ T cells in acquired aplastic anemia. TCRdb redid the calling of the reads with MiXCR, one entry per CDR3 protein. The sample has some 130,000 distinct CDR3 sequences, roughly 50% seen once. Sequencing input: sorted CD4+, CD8+, or CD8+CD57+ T cells (not recorded which) from PBMCs. These receptors originate from a human donor in good health, serving as a control. CDR3s include the opening cysteine and the closing phenylalanine or tryptophan. The D gene is left open where the match is weak. A row's size may be missing; if present it is once, few, many or a size class.

V	D	size	J	CDR3	DNA
TRBV11-3	-	once	TRBJ2-5	CASSFTGTETQYF	TGTGCCAGCAGCTTTACAGGGACGGAGACCCAGTACTTC
TRBV18	TRBD2	-	TRBJ2-5	CASSPPGGEETQYF	TGTGCCAGCTCACCCCCGGGGGGGGAAGAGACCCAGTACTTC
TRBV20-1	TRBD1	-	TRBJ2-5	CSARGDRGRETQYF	TGCAGTGCTAGAGGGGACAGGGGCAGGGAGACCCAGTACTTC
TRBV29-1	TRBD1	few	TRBJ1-2	CSVKSGTGDYGYTF	TGCAGCGTGAAGTCCGGGACAGGGGACTATGGCTACACCTTC
TRBV6-2/TRBV6-3	TRBD2	many	TRBJ2-7	CASRGGSYEQYF	TGTGCCAGCCGCGGGGGCTCCTACGAGCAGTACTTC
TRBV12-3/TRBV12-4	TRBD1	many	TRBJ2-7	CASSRVDRELNEQYF	TGTGCCAGCTCCAGAGTGGACAGGGAATTAAACGAGCAGTACTTC
TRBV10-3	TRBD1	-	TRBJ2-5	CAISSSGGRETQYF	TGTGCCATCAGCTCCTCAGGGGGCCGGGAGACCCAGTACTTC
TRBV19	-	-	TRBJ2-3	CASSMLRNTDTQYF	TGTGCCAGTAGTATGCTAAGGAACACAGATACGCAGTATTTT
TRBV24-1	TRBD2	-	TRBJ2-5	CATSERGLAGSETQYF	TGTGCCACCAGTGAAAGGGGACTAGCGGGGTCAGAGACCCAGTACTTC
TRBV15	TRBD1	few	TRBJ2-7	CATSRDRVNEQYF	TGTGCCACCAGCCGGGACAGGGTCAACGAGCAGTACTTC
TRBV4-1	-	-	TRBJ2-2	CASSRKIPDPGELFF	TGCGCCAGCAGCCGCAAGATTCCCGACCCCGGGGAGCTGTTTTTT
TRBV29-1	-	few	TRBJ1-2	CSVEDRRGGYGYTF	TGCAGCGTTGAAGATCGAAGGGGAGGGTATGGCTACACCTTC
TRBV20-1	-	many	TRBJ2-1	CSARRATSYNEQFF	TGCAGTGCTCGCAGGGCCACCTCCTACAATGAGCAGTTCTTC
TRBV7-9	-	few	TRBJ1-6	CASSGGNSYNSPLHF	TGTGCCAGCAGCGGGGGGAACTCCTATAATTCACCCCTCCACTTT
TRBV10-3	-	many	TRBJ1-5	CAISLDRNQPQHF	TGTGCCATCAGTCTAGACAGGAATCAGCCCCAGCATTTT
TRBV7-3	TRBD1	once	TRBJ1-1	CASSIAGGTEAFF	TGTGCCAGCAGCATAGCAGGGGGCACTGAAGCTTTCTTT
TRBV7-1	-	-	TRBJ1-3	CASSSTGRSPSLSGNTIYF	TGTGCCAGCAGCTCAACGGGACGGAGTCCATCGCTCTCTGGAAACACCATATATTTT
TRBV2	TRBD1	-	TRBJ2-7	CASSTGGPYEQYF	TGTGCCAGCTCGACAGGGGGCCCCTACGAGCAGTACTTC
TRBV2	-	many	TRBJ1-6	CASRRGQTSSYNSPLHF	TGTGCCAGCAGAAGAGGACAGACGAGCTCCTATAATTCACCCCTCCACTTT
TRBV7-9	-	-	TRBJ2-7	CASSLASYF	TGTGCCAGCAGCTTAGCGTCGTATTTC
TRBV7-3	-	many	TRBJ2-1	CASSLGAVENEQFF	TGTGCCAGCAGCTTAGGAGCAGTGGAAAATGAGCAGTTCTTC
TRBV20-1	-	-	TRBJ1-6	CSARDSSSSPLHF	TGCAGTGCTAGAGATTCGTCCAGTTCACCCCTCCACTTT
TRBV29-1	TRBD1	few	TRBJ2-7	CSVQTGGFEQYF	TGCAGCGTGCAGACAGGGGGTTTCGAGCAGTACTTC
TRBV29-1	-	-	TRBJ1-1	CSVDATAEAFF	TGCAGCGTTGATGCTACAGCTGAAGCTTTCTTT
TRBV7-2	TRBD1	-	TRBJ1-6	CASSLGQGAPSPLHF	TGTGCCAGCAGCTTAGGGCAGGGGGCGCCATCACCCCTCCACTTT
TRBV2	-	-	TRBJ1-6	CANSEGRSYLPLHF	TGTGCCAACAGCGAGGGGCGCAGCTATCTACCCCTCCACTTT
TRBV20-1	TRBD2	-	TRBJ2-7	CSARSGGISYEQYF	TGCAGTGCTAGGAGCGGGGGGATCTCCTACGAGCAGTACTTC
TRBV19	-	-	TRBJ2-3	CASSIFWGTDTQYF	TGTGCCAGTAGTATCTTTTGGGGCACAGATACGCAGTATTTT
TRBV20-1	TRBD1	many	TRBJ1-5	CSASTGFGNQPQHF	TGCAGTGCTTCGACAGGGTTCGGTAATCAGCCCCAGCATTTT